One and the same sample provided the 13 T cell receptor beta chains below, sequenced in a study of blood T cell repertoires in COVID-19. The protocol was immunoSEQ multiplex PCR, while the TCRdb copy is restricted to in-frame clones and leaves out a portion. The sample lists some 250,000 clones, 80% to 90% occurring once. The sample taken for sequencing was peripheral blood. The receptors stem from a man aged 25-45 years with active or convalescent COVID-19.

CDR3 nucleotides: TGTGCCAGCAGCCAAGTGAGCATGGGGGAGCTGTTTTTT. The encoded protein is CASSQVSMGELFF. The chain uses TRBV3-1 (or the pseudogene TRBV3-2) and TRBJ2-2; no clear D gene. Germline lookup yields CDR1 LGHDT and CDR2 YNNKEL (reference sequence). V lost 1 base and J 8 bases, leaving 8 bases between the germline ends. The CDR3 is 13 residues long.

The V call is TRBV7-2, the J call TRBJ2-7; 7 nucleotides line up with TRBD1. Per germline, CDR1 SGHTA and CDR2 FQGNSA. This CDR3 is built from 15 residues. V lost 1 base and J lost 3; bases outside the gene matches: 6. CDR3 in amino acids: CASSLGTGWGYEQYF. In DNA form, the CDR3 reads TGTGCCAGCAGCTTAGGGACAGGTTGGGGCTACGAGCAGTACTTC.

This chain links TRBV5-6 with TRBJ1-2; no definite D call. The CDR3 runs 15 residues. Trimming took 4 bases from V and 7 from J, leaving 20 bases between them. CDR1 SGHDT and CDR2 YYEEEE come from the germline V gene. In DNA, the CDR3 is TGTGCCAGCAGCCCCTCAGGACGGGGTATCTCTGGCTACACCTTC. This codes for CASSPSGRGISGYTF. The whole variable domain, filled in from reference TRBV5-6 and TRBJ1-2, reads DAGVTQSPTHLIKTRGQQVTLRCSPKSGHDTVSWYQQALGQGPQFIFQYYEEEERQRGNFPDRFSGHQFPNYSSELNVNALLLGDSALYLCASSPSGRGISGYTFGSGTRLTVV.

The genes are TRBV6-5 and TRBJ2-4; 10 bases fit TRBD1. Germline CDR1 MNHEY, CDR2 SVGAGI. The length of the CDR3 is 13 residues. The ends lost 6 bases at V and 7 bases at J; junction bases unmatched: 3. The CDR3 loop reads CASRKTGGNIQYF. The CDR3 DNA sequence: TGTGCCAGCAGAAAGACAGGGGGCAACATTCAGTACTTC.

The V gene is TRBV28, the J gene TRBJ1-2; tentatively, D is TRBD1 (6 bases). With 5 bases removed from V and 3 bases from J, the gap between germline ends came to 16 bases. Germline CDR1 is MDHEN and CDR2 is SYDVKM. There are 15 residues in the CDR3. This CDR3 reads CASSAAGARDYGYTF. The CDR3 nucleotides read TGTGCCAGCAGTGCCGCGGGGGCGCGTGACTATGGCTACACCTTC.

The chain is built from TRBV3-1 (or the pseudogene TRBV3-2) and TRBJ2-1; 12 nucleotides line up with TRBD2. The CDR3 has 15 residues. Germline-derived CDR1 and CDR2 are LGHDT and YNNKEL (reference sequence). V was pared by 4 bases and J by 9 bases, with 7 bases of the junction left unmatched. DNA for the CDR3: TGTGCCAGCAGCCGCTCTAGCGGGGGGGCCCGTGAGCAGTTCTTC. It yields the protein CASSRSSGGAREQFF.

The CDR3 sequence: CASSQALLADNTGELFF. The CDR3 bases are TGCGCCAGCAGCCAAGCCCTACTAGCGGACAACACCGGGGAGCTGTTTTTT. V is TRBV4-1 and J is TRBJ2-2, with 8 positions matching TRBD2. From germline, CDR1 is MGHRA and CDR2 YSYEKL. V lost 1 base and J lost 2; bases outside the gene matches: 6. The CDR3 runs 17 residues.

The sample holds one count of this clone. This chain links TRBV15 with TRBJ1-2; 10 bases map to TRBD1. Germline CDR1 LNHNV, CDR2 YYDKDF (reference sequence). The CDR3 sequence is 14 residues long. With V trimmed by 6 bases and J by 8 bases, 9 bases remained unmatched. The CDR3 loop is CATRDPGQGLGYTF. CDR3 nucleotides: TGTGCCACCAGAGACCCGGGACAGGGGTTAGGCTACACCTTC.

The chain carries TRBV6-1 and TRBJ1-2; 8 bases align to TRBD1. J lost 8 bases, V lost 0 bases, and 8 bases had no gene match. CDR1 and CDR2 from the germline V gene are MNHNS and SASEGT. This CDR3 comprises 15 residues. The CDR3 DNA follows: TGTGCCAGCAGTGAAGCGGCCAGGGGGCGCGAGGGCTACACCTTC. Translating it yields CASSEAARGREGYTF.

Here the CDR3 reads CASSGQGYEQYF. The CDR3 DNA reads as TGCGCCAGCAGCGGGCAGGGCTACGAGCAGTACTTC. The V and J genes are TRBV5-1 and TRBJ2-7, with a tentative D call TRBD1 (5 bases). The CDR3 loop spans 12 amino acids. V lost 4 bases, J lost 3 bases, and 8 bases lay in between. Per germline, CDR1 SGHRS and CDR2 YFSETQ. The full variable domain, rest sourced from reference TRBV5-1 and TRBJ2-7, is KAGVTQTPRYLIKTRGQQVTLSCSPISGHRSVSWYQQTPGQGLQFLFEYFSETQRNKGNFPGRFSGRQFSNSRSEMNVSTLELGDSALYLCASSGQGYEQYFGPGTRLTVT.

CDR3 sequence reads: CASSQSAGAGYTF. Here the CDR3 DNA reads TGTGCCAGCAGCCAGAGCGCAGGGGCTGGCTACACCTTC. The rearrangement links TRBV4-2 to TRBJ1-2; a weak D match, TRBD1 (6 bases). This CDR3 spans 13 amino acids. V lost 3 bases and J 7 bases, leaving 12 bases between the germline ends. The germline CDR1 and CDR2 sequences are LGHNA and YNFKEQ.

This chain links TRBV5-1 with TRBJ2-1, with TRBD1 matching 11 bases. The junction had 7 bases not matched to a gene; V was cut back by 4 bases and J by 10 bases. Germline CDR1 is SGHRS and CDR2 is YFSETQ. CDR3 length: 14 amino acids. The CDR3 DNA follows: TGCGCCAGCAGCCCGGGACAGGGGGGCGGGGAGCAGTTCTTC. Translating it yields CASSPGQGGGEQFF.

The CDR3 loop is CAIGGDGYTF. DNA of the CDR3: TGTGCCATTGGAGGGGATGGCTACACCTTC. The chain joins TRBV5-4 to TRBJ1-2; weak D call: TRBD1 (5 bases). Germline lookup yields CDR1 SGHNT and CDR2 YYREEE (reference sequence). V was pared by 9 bases and J by 6 bases, with 9 bases between. This CDR3 spans 10 amino acids.